The sequence of this TCR beta chain was determined in a study of shared clonotypes between healthy human individuals. The overall study: Aged between 18 and 49, the donors were a couple of women and three men.

The germline CDR1 and CDR2 sequences are SGHTA and FQGNSA. V trimming: 2 bases; J trimming: 6 bases; junction bases outside the gene matches: 14. CDR3 length: 18 residues. Genomic DNA came from approximately 92 million PBMCs in unsorted samples. Genomic DNA belonging to each subset was distributed in equal measure over several immunoSEQ plates. The authors' processing: From ImmunoSEQ came sequences covering only the junction and carrying no quality scores, so filtering differed. Some clones are missing from TCRdb's copy, which holds only in-frame ones; the method was immunoSEQ multiplex PCR. The V and J calls and the clone size are those of that table, but D and trimming were determined from the DNA. The sample yields fewer than 650,000 clones, 75% to 85% seen once.

Input material: PBMCs. The clonotype comes from a woman aged 40 to 50 in good health. Some clones in this sample may be carry-over from other donors' samples. The V call is TRBV7-2, the J call TRBJ1-1; 11 bases line up with TRBD1. The CDR3 DNA follows: TGTGCCAGCAGCTTAACCGCATGGGGGACAGGGGGGTTTGCTGAAGCTTTCTTT. This sequence encodes CASSLTAWGTGGFAEAFF.